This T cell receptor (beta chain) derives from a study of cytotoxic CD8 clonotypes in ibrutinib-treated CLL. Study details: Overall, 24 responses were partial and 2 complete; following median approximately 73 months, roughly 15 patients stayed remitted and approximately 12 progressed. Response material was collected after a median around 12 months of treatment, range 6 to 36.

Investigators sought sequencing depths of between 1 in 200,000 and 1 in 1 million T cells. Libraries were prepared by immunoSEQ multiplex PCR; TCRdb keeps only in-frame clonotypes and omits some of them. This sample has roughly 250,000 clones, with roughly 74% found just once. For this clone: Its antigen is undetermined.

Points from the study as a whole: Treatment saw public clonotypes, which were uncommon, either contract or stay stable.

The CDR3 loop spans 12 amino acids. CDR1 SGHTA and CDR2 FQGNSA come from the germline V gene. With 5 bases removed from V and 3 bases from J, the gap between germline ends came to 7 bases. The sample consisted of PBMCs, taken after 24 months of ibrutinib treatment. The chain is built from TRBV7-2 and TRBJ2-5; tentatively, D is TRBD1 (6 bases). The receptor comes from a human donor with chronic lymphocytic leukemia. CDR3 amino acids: CASSRTEETQYF. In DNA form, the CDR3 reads TGTGCCAGCAGCCGGACAGAAGAGACCCAGTACTTC.